The rows below give T cell receptor beta chains drawn from one sample of a study of T cells after yellow fever vaccination. Via MiXCR, TCRdb re-called the 5' RACE reads, giving one row per CDR3 protein. The sample records about 580,000 distinct CDR3 sequences, roughly a sixth being singletons. Sequencing used PBMCs, obtained 4 to 6 days after the first yellow fever vaccination. Source of these receptors: a man younger than 30 who received the YFV17D yellow fever vaccine. The CDR3 runs from the conserved cysteine through the conserved F or W. Fields, in order: clone size, D gene, J gene, V gene, CDR3 DNA, CDR3 protein. The D gene is left open where the match is weak. Clone size is stated in some rows and not others, as once, few, many or a class when expanded.

>.|.|TRBJ2-5|TRBV7-9
TGTGCCAGCAGCGACCTCCCCCAAGAGACCCAGTACTTC
CASSDLPQETQYF
>.|.|TRBJ1-1|TRBV12-3/TRBV12-4
TGTGCCAGCAGTTTAACGGCGGACACTGAAGCTTTCTTT
CASSLTADTEAFF
>.|TRBD1|TRBJ1-5|TRBV29-1
TGCAGCGCCGGGACAGGGGGTTATGGTCAGCCCCAGCATTTT
CSAGTGGYGQPQHF
>few|.|TRBJ2-5|TRBV5-5
TGTGCCAGCAGCACTACGGGGTCGGGGACCCAGTACTTC
CASSTTGSGTQYF
>few|TRBD1|TRBJ1-1|TRBV7-9
TGTGCCAGCAGCCCGAAACAGGGGGACAGGGTCACTGAAGCTTTCTTT
CASSPKQGDRVTEAFF
>.|.|TRBJ1-6|TRBV19
TGTGCCAGTAGGACGGACGGCTATAATTCACCCCTCCACTTT
CASRTDGYNSPLHF
>.|.|TRBJ2-4|TRBV2
TGTGCCAGCAGGAGGACTCCTCTGAGAGACATTCAGTACTTC
CASRRTPLRDIQYF
>many|.|TRBJ2-1|TRBV20-1
TGCAGTGCTCGAACCCCAGGGGTGAATGAGCAGTTCTTC
CSARTPGVNEQFF
>.|.|TRBJ2-5|TRBV6-2/TRBV6-3
TGTGCCAGCAGTTCCCCTTCGGGCCTAGAGACCCAGTACTTC
CASSSPSGLETQYF
>.|.|TRBJ2-5|TRBV7-2
TGTGCCAGCAGCTATCCGACCGGACTACCTCAAGAGACCCAGTACTTC
CASSYPTGLPQETQYF
>few|.|TRBJ2-2|TRBV9
TGTGCCAGCAGCCGGGACATCGGGCCCACCGGGGAGCTGTTTTTT
CASSRDIGPTGELFF
>many|.|TRBJ2-5|TRBV18
TGTGCCAGCTCACCGACCGGGTACCAAGAGACCCAGTACTTC
CASSPTGYQETQYF
>.|TRBD1|TRBJ1-4|TRBV12-3/TRBV12-4
TGTGCCAGCACCCAAACCGGGACAGGGGTAATCCTTAATGAAAAACTGTTTTTT
CASTQTGTGVILNEKLFF
>.|TRBD1|TRBJ2-2|TRBV4-1
TGCGCCAGCAGCCAAGGCCGACAGGGTCAAAACACCGGGGAGCTGTTTTTT
CASSQGRQGQNTGELFF
>few|TRBD1|TRBJ2-3|TRBV20-1
TGCAGTGCTCGGGACAGCTCTACCGCAGATACGCAGTATTTT
CSARDSSTADTQYF
>.|.|TRBJ2-5|TRBV4-1
TGCGCCAGCAGCCAATTCCCCGAGACCCAGTACTTC
CASSQFPETQYF
>many|TRBD1|TRBJ1-6|TRBV5-1
TGCGCCAGCACCCTAACGGGACAGGGAGGTTCACCCCTCCACTTT
CASTLTGQGGSPLHF
>many|.|TRBJ2-7|TRBV6-2/TRBV6-3
TGTGCCAGCAGTTACGACAGGACCTACGAGCAGTACTTC
CASSYDRTYEQYF
>few|TRBD1|TRBJ2-7|TRBV5-1
TGCGCCAGCCGACAGACAGGGGCTGACGAGCAGTACTTC
CASRQTGADEQYF
>few|TRBD1|TRBJ1-1|TRBV6-5
TGTGCCAGCAGTTATCCTACAGGGGGCGGAGAAGCTTTCTTT
CASSYPTGGGEAFF
>.|.|TRBJ2-5|TRBV5-8
TGTGCCAGCAGCTCCCCGGGACTCTTAGAGACCCAGTACTTC
CASSSPGLLETQYF
>.|.|TRBJ1-1|TRBV7-9
TGTGCCAGCAGCGGACAGAAGAACACTGAAGCTTTCTTT
CASSGQKNTEAFF
>many|.|TRBJ1-2|TRBV4-3
TGCGCCAGCAGCCAGAACATCGACTATGGCTACACCTTC
CASSQNIDYGYTF
>few|.|TRBJ1-2|TRBV25-1
TGTGCCAGCAGTGGACGGGACCTCGGGTACTATGGCTACACCTTC
CASSGRDLGYYGYTF
>few|.|TRBJ1-4|TRBV5-1
TGTGCCAGCAGCTCGGATGCAACTAATGAAAAACTGTTTTTT
CASSSDATNEKLFF
>.|TRBD2|TRBJ2-5|TRBV6-1
TGTGCCACCCGGGGAGCGGGGGGTCTCGAGACCCAGTACTTC
CATRGAGGLETQYF
>few|.|TRBJ1-2|TRBV5-1
TGCGCCAGCAGCTCCTCAACCGGGACGGAAAACTATGGCTACACCTTC
CASSSSTGTENYGYTF
>.|TRBD1|TRBJ2-1|TRBV5-1
TGCGCCAGCATTGCAGGACAGGGGGGATGGAGCTCCTACAATGAGCAGTTCTTC
CASIAGQGGWSSYNEQFF
>.|.|TRBJ2-2|TRBV21-1
TGTGCCAGCAGCGGGCGGACAGGGGACGGGGAGCTGTTTTTT
CASSGRTGDGELFF
>few|.|TRBJ2-1|TRBV12-3/TRBV12-4
TGTGCCAGCGGCCGGACGGTAGGATACAATGAGCAGTTCTTC
CASGRTVGYNEQFF
>.|.|TRBJ2-3|TRBV9
TGTGCCAGCAGCGTAGCGGGGGCAGATACGCAGTATTTT
CASSVAGADTQYF
>.|TRBD1|TRBJ1-1|TRBV12-3/TRBV12-4
TGTGCCAGCAGTTCGCGTTACACAGGGGGCACTGAAGCTTTCTTT
CASSSRYTGGTEAFF
>few|.|TRBJ1-4|TRBV12-3/TRBV12-4
TGTGCCAGCAGTTTGCACAGCCTAAATGAAAAACTGTTTTTT
CASSLHSLNEKLFF
>.|.|TRBJ2-3|TRBV11-2
TGTGCCAGCAGTACCGGACTTTACCTCACAGATACGCAGTATTTT
CASSTGLYLTDTQYF
>few|.|TRBJ2-2|TRBV6-2/TRBV6-3
TGTGCCAGCAGTTACCCGCAGGAAACCGGGGAGCTGTTTTTT
CASSYPQETGELFF
>.|.|TRBJ2-1|TRBV11-2
TGTGCCAGCAGCTTATATAGGGGCGAAATAAACAATGAGCAGTTCTTC
CASSLYRGEINNEQFF
>few|TRBD2|TRBJ2-3|TRBV12-3/TRBV12-4
TGTGCCAGCAGTTTGGGAGCGGGGGTGACAGATACGCAGTATTTT
CASSLGAGVTDTQYF
>.|.|TRBJ2-3|TRBV6-5
TGTGCCAGCAGTTACCCCCCGAGGGGGTTTTCAGATACGCAGTATTTT
CASSYPPRGFSDTQYF
>.|TRBD1|TRBJ2-1|TRBV4-1
TGCGCCAGCAGCCAGGCAACAGGGGCCGGATACAATGAGCAGTTCTTC
CASSQATGAGYNEQFF
>.|TRBD1|TRBJ2-3|TRBV24-1
TGTGCCACCAGCCATACCCCCGGGACAGGGGGGAAAGATACGCAGTATTTT
CATSHTPGTGGKDTQYF
>few|TRBD1|TRBJ1-3|TRBV29-1
TGCAGCGTTGGGGGGACAGGGGGCTCTGGAAACACCATATATTTT
CSVGGTGGSGNTIYF
>.|TRBD2|TRBJ2-5|TRBV5-1
TGCGCCAGCAGCTTGGAAGTGGGGACTAGCGCGACCCAGTACTTC
CASSLEVGTSATQYF
>few|.|TRBJ2-5|TRBV20-1
TGCAGTGCTAGGGGACCGAATCTAGGGGAGACCCAGTACTTC
CSARGPNLGETQYF
>few|.|TRBJ1-5|TRBV7-9
TGTGCCAGCAGCTCCGGCCCTAGCGGCCAGCCCCAGCATTTT
CASSSGPSGQPQHF
>few|.|TRBJ1-2|TRBV12-3/TRBV12-4
TGTGCCAGCACCAAAGCGGGATTAGCTGGCTACACCTTC
CASTKAGLAGYTF
>.|.|TRBJ2-5|TRBV5-1
TGCGCCAGCACACAGGAGGGCCCTGAAGAGACCCAGTACTTC
CASTQEGPEETQYF
>.|.|TRBJ2-5|TRBV6-1
TGTGCCAGCAGCCCGGTGCTCCAAGAGACCCAGTACTTC
CASSPVLQETQYF
>many|.|TRBJ2-1|TRBV3-1
TGTGCCAGCAGCCACACCGGACAGATATACAATGAGCAGTTCTTC
CASSHTGQIYNEQFF
>few|.|TRBJ2-1|TRBV19
TGTGCCAGTAGCGGACGCCCGAGGGATGAGCAGTTCTTC
CASSGRPRDEQFF
>few|.|TRBJ2-3|TRBV15
TGTGCCACCAGCAGAGGAGGACAGTATGTTGATACGCAGTATTTT
CATSRGGQYVDTQYF
>.|TRBD2|TRBJ2-1|TRBV4-1
TGCGCCAGCACTACTAGCGGGGGAGGCAATGAGCAGTTCTTC
CASTTSGGGNEQFF
>few|TRBD1|TRBJ2-3|TRBV25-1
TGTGCCAGCAGTGATGAGACAGGGCCCACAGATACGCAGTATTTT
CASSDETGPTDTQYF
>.|.|TRBJ1-2|TRBV20-1
TGCAGTGCGCCGGCAACAGCCTACTATGGCTACACCTTC
CSAPATAYYGYTF
>few|TRBD1|TRBJ1-2|TRBV29-1
TGCAGCGTTGAATCGGGACAGGGCTATGGCTACACCTTC
CSVESGQGYGYTF
>.|.|TRBJ1-1|TRBV2
TGTGCCAGCAAACACCCCTCGAACACTGAAGCTTTCTTT
CASKHPSNTEAFF
>.|.|TRBJ2-1|TRBV7-2
TGTGCCAGCAGCTTAGTTGGGGCCGCCAATGAGCAGTTCTTC
CASSLVGAANEQFF
>.|TRBD2|TRBJ2-1|TRBV5-4
TGTGCCAGCAGCTTGGACGAGGGACTAGCGGGGGGAGATGAGCAGTTCTTC
CASSLDEGLAGGDEQFF
>few|.|TRBJ2-3|TRBV18
TGTGCCAGCTCACCGGTAGGGGGGCCACGCACAGATACGCAGTATTTT
CASSPVGGPRTDTQYF
>few|.|TRBJ1-1|TRBV18
TGTGCCAGCCAACATGGGGAGAACACTGAAGCTTTCTTT
CASQHGENTEAFF
>few|TRBD1|TRBJ2-4|TRBV7-2
TGTGCCAGCAGCTTAGCGCAGGGACAGGGCCCCAAAAACATTCAGTACTTC
CASSLAQGQGPKNIQYF